This T cell receptor beta chain was sequenced during a study of metastatic and nonmetastatic thyroid tumors. Study information: The comparison covered peripheral blood and tumor or nodule tissue in malignant and benign thyroid patients. Study-wide points: Malignant thyroid tumors reportedly exceeded benign nodules significantly in TCR beta diversity, with the difference appearing in blood and tumor.

The trim removed 8 bases at V and 0 bases at J, leaving 10 bases unmatched. CDR3 length: 16 residues. Per germline, CDR1 MDHEN and CDR2 SYDVKM. This clone was recorded at least ten times. Its antigen is unidentified. Before thyroid surgery, none of the patients had received any treatment. In the original processing: The study took CDR3 differences across clinicopathological groups and made a distant-metastasis classifier for papillary thyroid cancer from them. TCRdb ran MiXCR on the PCR reads. The V and J calls were not made by the authors but by TCRdb's processing. In the table there are about 27,000 clones, more than 14% of which are singletons.

The clonotype was recovered from a male donor with papillary thyroid cancer or a benign thyroid nodule (not recorded which). Some clones in this sample may be carry-over from other donors' samples. The sequencing sample was made of blood. V gene TRBV28 combines with J gene TRBJ1-2, with 9 nucleotides matching TRBD1. The CDR3 here is CASLQDRGSANYGYTF. CDR3 nucleotides: TGTGCCAGCCTACAGGACAGGGGATCCGCTAACTATGGCTACACCTTC.